Below are 7 T cell receptor beta chains sequenced from a single sample in a study of T cell changes during pregnancy in multiple sclerosis. Sequencing was performed with immunoSEQ multiplex PCR; in TCRdb, only in-frame clones are kept and a portion is missing. The repertoire holds around 69,000 clones, with around nine tenths as singletons. The sample in question was peripheral blood, obtained in the third trimester of pregnancy. The receptors derive from a female donor with multiple sclerosis, enrolled in a pregnancy study.

The rearrangement uses TRBV27 and TRBJ1-4, with TRBD1 matching over 9 bases. V was clipped by 6 bases and J by 8 bases; unmatched bases: 10. The CDR3 has 15 residues. Germline-derived CDR1 and CDR2 are MNHEY and SMNVEV (reference sequence). The DNA of the CDR3 is TGTGCCAGCAGAGAAAGGACAGGGGCGGGCGAAAAACTGTTTTTT. Translating it yields CASRERTGAGEKLFF.

The chain is built from TRBV19 and TRBJ2-7; TRBD1 matches 7 bases. V was pared by 5 bases and J by 5 bases, with 9 bases of the junction left unmatched. Germline V gene lookup returns CDR1 LNHDA and CDR2 SQIVND (reference sequence). The CDR3 runs 14 residues. The CDR3 DNA sequence: TGTGCCAGTAGTCAACCGGGACAGTCTAACGAGCAGTACTTC. This translates into CASSQPGQSNEQYF.

This chain uses TRBV11-2 with TRBJ2-7; 9 bases line up with TRBD2. From germline, CDR1 is SGHAT and CDR2 FQNNGV. With 5 bases clipped from V and 4 bases from J, the junction kept 6 bases outside the gene matches. This CDR3 has 14 amino acids. CDR3 bases: TGTGCCAGCAGCATCTTAGCGGGAGTATACGAGCAGTACTTC. Amino acid sequence: CASSILAGVYEQYF.

V usage is TRBV11-3 and J usage is TRBJ2-7; D call uncertain. Between the trimmed V and J ends, which lost 5 bases and 5 bases, there was a span of 10 bases. The V gene's germline CDR1 is SGHNT and CDR2 YENEEA. This CDR3 region has 12 residues. In DNA form, the CDR3 reads TGTGCCAGCAGCGCCAACCGAGACGAGCAGTACTTC. Translating it yields CASSANRDEQYF.

The chain carries TRBV7-9 and TRBJ2-1; 7 bases map to TRBD1. The CDR3 extends over 15 amino acids. Germline V gene lookup returns CDR1 SEHNR and CDR2 FQNEAQ (reference sequence). V shed 5 bases, J shed 4 bases, and the junction held 8 bases outside the gene matches. The CDR3 reads CASSRSQGWYNEQFF. The CDR3 region has the DNA TGTGCCAGCAGCCGCTCACAGGGGTGGTACAATGAGCAGTTCTTC. Full variable domain (outside the CDR3, taken from reference TRBV7-9 and TRBJ2-1): DTGVSQNPRHKITKRGQNVTFRCDPISEHNRLYWYRQTLGQGPEFLTYFQNEAQLEKSRLLSDRFSAERPKGSFSTLEIQRTEQGDSAMYLCASSRSQGWYNEQFFGPGTRLTVL.

The V gene is TRBV7-7, the J gene TRBJ2-5; D not certain. Germline assignment: CDR1 SSHAT and CDR2 FNYEAQ (reference sequence). The CDR3 covers 14 residues. V was shortened by 5 bases and J by 3 bases, with 13 bases between the two germline ends. CDR3 sequence: CASSPAIQKETQYF. The CDR3 DNA follows: TGTGCCAGCAGCCCAGCCATACAGAAAGAGACCCAGTACTTC.

The chain employs TRBV2 and TRBJ2-1; 8 positions agree with TRBD2. The V segment lost 7 bases and the J segment 1 base; nucleotides outside the gene matches: 9. Germline V gives CDR1 SNHLY, CDR2 FYNNEI. This CDR3 region has 16 residues. The CDR3 spells CASIKRLALSYNEQFF. The DNA for the CDR3 is TGTGCCAGCATCAAGAGACTAGCGCTTTCCTACAATGAGCAGTTCTTC.